Below, one T cell receptor (beta chain) is given with its context. After removal of 4 bases from V and 3 bases from J, the junction contained 9 bases not matched to a gene. This CDR3 has 17 residues. CDR1 and CDR2 (germline): SGHRS, YFSETQ. This entry comes from a study of blood T cell repertoires in COVID-19. Only in-frame clones appear in the TCRdb table, and some are missing; sequencing was by immunoSEQ multiplex PCR. This sample has about 85,000 clones, with 88% found just once. The rearrangement uses TRBV5-1 and TRBJ2-1; 11 bases agree with TRBD2. This TCR was recovered from an elderly woman with acute or convalescent COVID-19. Specimen: peripheral blood. The CDR3 DNA reads as TGCGCCAGCAGCCAACTAGCGGGAGTGGGTAGCTACAATGAGCAGTTCTTC. Its translation is CASSQLAGVGSYNEQFF.